This T cell receptor beta chain was profiled in a study of cytomegalovirus exposure and HLA in healthy donors. Whole-study results and caveats: It was about 150 TCR beta chains that were listed as cytomegalovirus-associated.

Trimming cost V 6 bases and J 9 bases; bases outside gene matches: 22. From germline, CDR1 is KGHSH and CDR2 LQKENI. The CDR3 is 17 residues long. Note on this clone: The antigen remains unidentified.

This PCR relied on a set of 60 Vbeta primers and 13 Jbeta primers. Measured with immunoSEQ multiplex PCR; TCRdb has only the in-frame clones, and not every one. The sample yields about 150,000 clones, 65% to 85% seen once. The sample comprised PBMCs. This rearrangement joins TRBV18 to TRBJ1-1, with TRBD1 matching 7 bases. This clonotype was sampled from a boy between 2 and 15 years old in good health and CMV-seronegative. The CDR3 DNA sequence: TGTGCCAGCTCCCCGCCCGGGGGAATACAGGGGACCCAGAAAGCTTTCTTT. Translation: CASSPPGGIQGTQKAFF.